This is a list of T cell receptor beta chains from one sample in a study of blood T cell repertoires in COVID-19. Clones were sequenced by immunoSEQ multiplex PCR, and TCRdb holds only the in-frame ones, with some missing. The sample carries fewer than 150,000 clones, less than 90% recorded once. The sample comprised peripheral blood. The receptors derive from a man between 65 and 85 years old who had recovered from COVID-19. Both conserved end residues are part of each CDR3. D genes are given only for firm matches. Size is stated for part of the rows, as once, few or many counts, or as a class when the clone is expanded.

V gene,D gene,J gene,clone size,CDR3 DNA,CDR3 protein
TRBV28,-,TRBJ2-7,-,TGTGCCAGCAGTTTATGGGTCAGGGCGAGTGAGCAGTACTTC,CASSLWVRASEQYF
TRBV7-9,TRBD2,TRBJ2-1,-,TGTGCCAGCAGCGTATCAGGACTAGTAAGCAATGAGCAGTTCTTC,CASSVSGLVSNEQFF
TRBV19,TRBD1,TRBJ1-4,-,TGTGCCAGTAGTATAGCCGAGACAGGGGCGTCGGTGTTTTTT,CASSIAETGASVFF
TRBV23-1,-,TRBJ2-1,-,TGCGCCAGCAGTCAATCGCTGAGAAGCCCCCCAGGTGAGCAGTTCTTC,CASSQSLRSPPGEQFF
TRBV10-1,-,TRBJ2-1,-,TGCGCCAGCAGTGAGATCGCTGGAGATGAGCAGTTCTTC,CASSEIAGDEQFF
TRBV24-1,TRBD1,TRBJ2-5,-,TGTGCCACCAGTGACGGACAGGGCAGGGAAGAGACCCAGTACTTC,CATSDGQGREETQYF
TRBV5-5,TRBD1,TRBJ1-5,-,TGTGCCAGCAGCCATGAGGGACAGGGCTGGAATCAGCCCCAGCATTTT,CASSHEGQGWNQPQHF
TRBV7-9,TRBD1,TRBJ1-2,-,TGTGCCAGCAGCCCAGACAGGGTACCTATCTATGGCTACACCTTC,CASSPDRVPIYGYTF
TRBV28,TRBD1,TRBJ1-2,-,TGTGCCAGCAGTTCAGGGGGCTCAGTATCCTATGGCTACACCTTC,CASSSGGSVSYGYTF
TRBV28,TRBD1,TRBJ2-2,-,TGTGCCAGCAGCCACAGGGGCCGGAACACCGGGGAGCTGTTTTTT,CASSHRGRNTGELFF
TRBV20-1,TRBD2,TRBJ2-3,-,TGCAGTGCTAGTCCGGGACTAGGCACAGATACGCAGTATTTT,CSASPGLGTDTQYF
TRBV11-2,TRBD2,TRBJ2-2,-,TGTGCCAGCAGCTTACGACTAGCGGGGGAACTTTCGGGCGGGGAGCTGTTTTTT,CASSLRLAGELSGGELFF
TRBV28,-,TRBJ1-5,-,TGTGCCAGCAGGGGGGGGCAGCGCTACAATCAGCCCCAGCATTTT,CASRGGQRYNQPQHF
TRBV30,TRBD2,TRBJ2-7,-,TGTGCCTGGAGTGTCATAGCGGGCTCCTACGAGCAGTACTTC,CAWSVIAGSYEQYF
TRBV27,-,TRBJ1-4,-,TGTGCCAGCAGTCCCGGTAGCACCGGTGGGGAAAAACTGTTTTTT,CASSPGSTGGEKLFF
TRBV4-1,-,TRBJ2-2,-,TGCGCCAGCAGCCAACTCCCTATTGCAGGGATTCTTCCGAACACCGGGGAGCTGTTTTTT,CASSQLPIAGILPNTGELFF
TRBV3-1/TRBV3-2,TRBD1,TRBJ2-7,-,TGTGCCAGCGGGGGACAGGGACCATGGCAGCAGTACTTC,CASGGQGPWQQYF
TRBV30,-,TRBJ1-1,once,TGTGCCTGGAAAAGGAGTGTCTCTGAAGCTTTCTTT,CAWKRSVSEAFF
TRBV19,-,TRBJ2-1,-,TGTGCCAGTAGTATAACAGGGCTCCCTGGCCTCTTCTCCTACAATGAGCAGTTCTTC,CASSITGLPGLFSYNEQFF
TRBV4-3,-,TRBJ2-2,-,TGCGCCAGCAGATCGGCGAACACCGGGGAGCTGTTTTTT,CASRSANTGELFF
TRBV28,TRBD1,TRBJ1-3,-,TGTGCCAGCAGTTTATCGGACAGGGAGGAGGGAAACACCATATATTTT,CASSLSDREEGNTIYF
TRBV29-1,-,TRBJ1-2,-,TGCAGCGTTGAAGATGGGGGGAGTCGGGTGTATGGCTACACCTTC,CSVEDGGSRVYGYTF
TRBV20-1,-,TRBJ2-3,-,TGCGTCATGGGGCGAGATACGCAGTATTTT,CVMGRDTQYF
TRBV29-1,-,TRBJ1-5,-,TGCAGCGTTGGCGGGGCCAGCAATCAGCCCCAGCATTTT,CSVGGASNQPQHF
TRBV11-1,TRBD1,TRBJ1-1,-,TGTGCCAGCAGCCCCCGACAGGGGGCGCGGACTGAAGCTTTCTTT,CASSPRQGARTEAFF
TRBV28,-,TRBJ1-2,-,TGTGCCAGCAGTTTGGCAGAGACGGGAGGCTACACCTTC,CASSLAETGGYTF
TRBV5-1,-,TRBJ2-1,-,TGCGCCAGCAGCATGGGACCACAGGTCGACAATGAGCAGTTCTTC,CASSMGPQVDNEQFF
TRBV5-1,TRBD2,TRBJ2-3,-,TGCGCCAGCAGCCCGGGACTAGCGGGGACTAGCACAGATACGCAGTATTTT,CASSPGLAGTSTDTQYF
TRBV10-1,TRBD1,TRBJ2-2,-,TGCGCCAGCAGCGCCGGGACAGGGGGCACCGGGGAGCTGTTTTTT,CASSAGTGGTGELFF
TRBV5-4,TRBD1,TRBJ2-7,few,TGTGCCAGCAGCTTGGACAGGGGGCAAGGAGAGCAGTACTTC,CASSLDRGQGEQYF
TRBV5-1,TRBD2,TRBJ2-7,-,TGCGCCAGCAGCTTATCCCTAGCGGGAGAGGGCGAGCAGTACTTC,CASSLSLAGEGEQYF
TRBV2,-,TRBJ2-7,few,TGTGCCAGCAGTGAAATCCCTAGCCTAGCCTACGAGCAGTACTTC,CASSEIPSLAYEQYF
TRBV11-1,TRBD1,TRBJ2-2,-,TGTGCCAGCAGAAGGGACAGCCGCACCGGGGAGCTGTTTTTT,CASRRDSRTGELFF
TRBV5-4,-,TRBJ1-1,-,TGTGCCAGCAGCTATAGTGGGAACACTGAAGCTTTCTTT,CASSYSGNTEAFF
TRBV28,-,TRBJ1-2,once,TGTGCCAGCAGTTTGGGCAGGGATGTATCTGGCTACACCTTC,CASSLGRDVSGYTF
TRBV9,-,TRBJ1-1,-,TGTGCCAGCAGCGCGACATTTGGCACTGAAGCTTTCTTT,CASSATFGTEAFF
TRBV19,TRBD1,TRBJ2-7,-,TGTGCCGCAGGGCCAGGGGGAGTCTACGAGCAGTACTTC,CAAGPGGVYEQYF